This T cell receptor (beta chain) was obtained from a study of cytomegalovirus exposure and HLA in healthy donors. A multiplex PCR was run with 60 Vbeta primers and 13 Jbeta primers. The repertoire was sequenced with immunoSEQ multiplex PCR; TCRdb's copy has only in-frame clones and lacks some. The sample yields 150,000 or so clones, 60% to 85% seen once. The CDR3 is made up of 10 amino acids. CDR1 and CDR2 (germline): MDHEN, SYDVKM. Trimming stripped 4 bases from V and 5 bases from J, with 3 bases between. This clone was observed a few times. The chain is built from TRBV28 and TRBJ2-7; D gene ambiguous. Sequenced: PBMCs. This receptor was obtained from a woman in her forties in good health and CMV-seronegative. The CDR3 reads CASSSNEQYF. Written as DNA, the CDR3 is TGTGCCAGCAGTTCTAACGAGCAGTACTTC. The whole variable domain, filled in from reference TRBV28 and TRBJ2-7, reads DVKVTQSSRYLVKRTGEKVFLECVQDMDHENMFWYRQDPGLGLRLIYFSYDVKMKEKGDIPEGYSVSREKKERFSLILESASTNQTSMYLCASSSNEQYFGPGTRLTVT.